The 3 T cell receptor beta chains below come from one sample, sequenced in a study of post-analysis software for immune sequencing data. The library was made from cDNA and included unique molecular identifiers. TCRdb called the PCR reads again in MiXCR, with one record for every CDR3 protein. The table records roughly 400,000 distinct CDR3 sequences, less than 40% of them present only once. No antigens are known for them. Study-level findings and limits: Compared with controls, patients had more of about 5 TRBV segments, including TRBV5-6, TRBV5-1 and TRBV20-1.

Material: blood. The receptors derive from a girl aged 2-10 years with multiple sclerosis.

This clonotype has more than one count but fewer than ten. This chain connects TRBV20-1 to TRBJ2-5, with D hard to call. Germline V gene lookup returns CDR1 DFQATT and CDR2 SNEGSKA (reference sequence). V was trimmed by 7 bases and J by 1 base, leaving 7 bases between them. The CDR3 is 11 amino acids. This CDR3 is CSVTRQETQYF. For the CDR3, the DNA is TGCAGTGTGACCCGCCAAGAGACCCAGTACTTC.

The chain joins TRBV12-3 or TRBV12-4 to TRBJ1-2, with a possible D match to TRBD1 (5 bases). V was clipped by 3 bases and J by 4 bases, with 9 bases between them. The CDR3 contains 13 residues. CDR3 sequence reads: CASSFPRAYGYTF. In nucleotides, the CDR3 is TGTGCCAGCAGTTTTCCCAGGGCCTATGGCTACACCTTC.

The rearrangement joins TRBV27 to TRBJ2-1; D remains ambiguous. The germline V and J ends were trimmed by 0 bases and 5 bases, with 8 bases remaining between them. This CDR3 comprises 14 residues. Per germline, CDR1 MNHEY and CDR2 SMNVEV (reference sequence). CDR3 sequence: CASSLSGINNEQFF. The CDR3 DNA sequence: TGTGCCAGCAGTTTATCCGGCATAAACAATGAGCAGTTCTTC.